These 14 T cell receptor beta chains were all obtained from the same sample, sequenced in a study of T cell responses to AZD1222 COVID-19 vaccine. Produced via immunoSEQ multiplex PCR; TCRdb's table is partial and in-frame only. The sample lists more than 250,000 clones; more than 85% were seen once. The sequencing here drew on peripheral blood, taken on day 0 of AZD1222 vaccination. Receptors were obtained from an adult in good health.

The V call is TRBV6-2 or TRBV6-3, the J call TRBJ2-1, with 9 bases lining up with TRBD1. The CDR3 runs to 14 residues. The germline V gene has CDR1 MNHEY and CDR2 SVGEGT. Losses at the gene ends were 4 bases for V and 10 bases for J; bases not matched to a gene: 8. DNA for the CDR3: TGTGCCAGCAGTTTTAGACAGGGGGGAGGGGAGCAGTTCTTC. Its translation is CASSFRQGGGEQFF.

J is TRBJ1-1 and V is TRBV12-3 or TRBV12-4; D is uncertain. V lost 3 bases to trimming and J lost 2 bases, with 7 bases between them. CDR3 length equals 13 residues. This chain's CDR3 is CASSLRLNTEAFF. Here the CDR3 DNA reads TGTGCCAGCAGTTTGAGGCTTAACACTGAAGCTTTCTTT.

V and J are TRBV7-6 and TRBJ2-2; TRBD2 matches at 7 bases. V trimming: 2 bases; J trimming: 3 bases; junction bases outside the gene matches: 6. In germline, CDR1 is SGHVS, CDR2 FNYEAQ. The length of the CDR3 is 16 residues. The CDR3 region is CASSLTLAGDTGELFF. Here the CDR3 DNA reads TGTGCCAGCAGCTTAACGTTAGCGGGTGACACCGGGGAGCTGTTTTTT.

The J gene is TRBJ2-2, the V gene TRBV11-3, with 11 bases matching TRBD1. This CDR3 spans 15 amino acids. Trimming cost V 5 bases and J 5 bases; bases outside gene matches: 4. Germline V lookup: CDR1 SGHNT, CDR2 YENEEA. CDR3 loop: CASSPDRGRTGELFF. CDR3 bases: TGTGCCAGCAGCCCGGACAGGGGGCGAACCGGGGAGCTGTTTTTT.

The chain combines TRBV28 with TRBJ2-7; D tentatively reads TRBD1 or TRBD2 (6 bases each). Germline V CDR1 and CDR2: MDHEN, SYDVKM. The V end was cut by 5 bases, the J end by 4 bases, with 18 bases between. This CDR3 is 15 amino acids long. CDR3 protein: CASSPQGLAPYEQYF. The CDR3 DNA sequence: TGTGCCAGCAGTCCGCAGGGGCTAGCGCCTTACGAGCAGTACTTC.

This chain links TRBV6-5 with TRBJ2-3; D not certain. Looked up from germline, CDR1 is MNHEY and CDR2 is SVGAGI. CDR3 length: 15 amino acids. The germline V and J ends were trimmed by 7 bases and 2 bases, with 16 bases remaining between them. This chain's CDR3 is CASMSVEDPTDTQYF. The CDR3 bases are TGTGCCAGCATGTCAGTCGAGGACCCCACAGATACGCAGTATTTT.

The chain combines TRBV20-1 with TRBJ1-1, with a tentative D call TRBD1 (5 bases). Trimming removed 5 bases from V and 5 bases from J, with 9 bases in between. There are 11 residues in the CDR3. Germline CDR1 DFQATT, CDR2 SNEGSKA (reference sequence). The CDR3 sequence is CSAYGGTEAFF. CDR3 in DNA: TGCAGTGCTTACGGGGGAACTGAAGCTTTCTTT.

V is TRBV5-1 and J is TRBJ2-7; D might be TRBD2 (6 bases). CDR1 and CDR2 from the germline V gene are SGHRS and YFSETQ. The ends were cut back, 4 bases at V and 2 bases at J, with 16 bases in the middle. The CDR3 extends over 15 amino acids. The DNA of the CDR3 is TGCGCCAGCAGCGTGGGGGGTAGCGGCACCTACGAGCAGTACTTC. The encoded protein is CASSVGGSGTYEQYF. Full variable domain (remainder filled in from reference TRBV5-1 and TRBJ2-7): KAGVTQTPRYLIKTRGQQVTLSCSPISGHRSVSWYQQTPGQGLQFLFEYFSETQRNKGNFPGRFSGRQFSNSRSEMNVSTLELGDSALYLCASSVGGSGTYEQYFGPGTRLTVT.

V gene TRBV4-2 combines with J gene TRBJ2-2; D is uncertain. CDR1 LGHNA and CDR2 YNFKEQ come from the germline V gene. V was pared by 3 bases and J by 5 bases, with 13 bases between. This CDR3 contains 15 residues. CDR3 region: CASSHALLGTGELFF. The CDR3 DNA follows: TGTGCCAGCAGCCATGCTCTCCTAGGGACCGGGGAGCTGTTTTTT.

The CDR3 loop is CASSIRDRAGEQYF. CDR3 coding DNA: TGTGCCAGCAGTATCCGGGACAGGGCGGGGGAGCAGTACTTC. The genes are TRBV2 and TRBJ2-7, with 9 bases matching TRBD1. Trimming removed 5 bases from V and 7 bases from J; junction bases left unmatched: 9. CDR3 length: 14 amino acids. Per germline, CDR1 SNHLY and CDR2 FYNNEI.

The chain employs TRBV9 and TRBJ2-5, with 9 bases identical to TRBD1. The CDR3 has 15 residues. Germline V CDR1 and CDR2: SGDLS, YYNGEE. The V and J ends lost 0 bases and 5 bases, in that order; junction bases with no gene match: 5. Written as DNA, the CDR3 is TGTGCCAGCAGCGTAGCGGGACAGGGCTATGAGACCCAGTACTTC. As protein: CASSVAGQGYETQYF.

The chain employs TRBV27 and TRBJ1-1, with D possibly TRBD1 on 6 matching bases. Looked up from germline, CDR1 is MNHEY and CDR2 is SMNVEV (reference sequence). Trimming pared 6 bases from V and 11 bases from J, leaving 19 bases between. The CDR3 is 13 amino acids. The CDR3 protein is CASRATWGAWAFF. The DNA for the CDR3 is TGTGCCAGCAGAGCGACATGGGGGGCGTGGGCTTTCTTT.

The CDR3, as DNA: TGTGCCAGCAGTGAATTCACAGGGGGCCACGAGCAGTACTTC. Protein: CASSEFTGGHEQYF. The genes are TRBV25-1 and TRBJ2-7; 9 nucleotides match TRBD1. The J segment lost 5 bases and the V segment lost 1 base, leaving 3 bases of the junction unmatched. The CDR3 consists of 14 residues. Germline CDR1 is MGHDK and CDR2 is SYGVNS.

The table lists this clone with a count of one. The chain combines TRBV2 with TRBJ1-5; D might be TRBD1 (6 bases). Trimming took 5 bases from V and 6 from J, leaving 17 bases between them. The CDR3 is made up of 15 amino acids. In germline, CDR1 is SNHLY, CDR2 FYNNEI. In DNA, the CDR3 is TGTGCCAGCAGTCCCGGGGGAGGGGGAACTCAGCCCCAGCATTTT. This gives the protein CASSPGGGGTQPQHF.